A single TCR beta chain is shown here with its context. The antigen is unknown. This record comes from a study of long-term antiretroviral therapy in people with HIV. Findings and caveats of the study: Although diversity increased after ART, it remained lower than in transplant donor controls.

There are 17 residues in the CDR3. Trimming left V 2 bases short and J 0 bases short, with 11 bases between. The germline gives CDR1 MNHEY, CDR2 SMNVEV (reference sequence). Running of the v3.0 immunoSEQ assay took place at survey level. This table comes from immunoSEQ multiplex PCR, and its TCRdb copy is limited to in-frame clones, with some not included. This table holds 9,500 to 15,000 clones, 70% to 80% found once. The TCR was taken from a man aged 35 to 55 with HIV. The sequencing here drew on unsorted PBMCs, taken 3.1 years before starting antiretroviral therapy. The chain is built from TRBV27 and TRBJ2-6; D ambiguous. CDR3 loop: CASSLVSLGSGANVLTF. For the CDR3, the DNA is TGTGCCAGCAGTTTAGTTAGCTTAGGCTCTGGGGCCAACGTCCTGACTTTC.